This T cell receptor beta chain is drawn from a study of T-cell memory formation after mild COVID-19. One entry per CDR3 protein results from TCRdb running MiXCR on the 5' RACE reads. The sample yields roughly 150,000 distinct CDR3 sequences, 13% seen once. Looked up from germline, CDR1 is SGDLS and CDR2 is YYNGEE. CDR3 length: 14 residues. Deletions cut 0 bases from V and 3 bases from J, with 10 bases between. Material for sequencing was PBMCs or a T cell subset sorted from them (not recorded which). J is TRBJ2-7 and V is TRBV9; D is unresolved. The receptor's source is a man aged 18 to 35 who had mild COVID-19 (a few samples of this study predate the infection). Cell type and time point are not known. The CDR3 loop reads CASSVAGRDYEQYF. CDR3 DNA: TGTGCCAGCAGCGTAGCCGGTCGAGACTACGAGCAGTACTTC.